The 15 T cell receptor beta chains given below trace back to one sample, sequenced in a study of T cell repertoires in cytomegalovirus infection. TCRdb reanalysed the reads using MiXCR and keeps one entry per CDR3 protein. The sample lists under 350,000 distinct CDR3 sequences; 9.5% were seen once. Sequencing used PBMCs. Receptor source: a human donor in good health (CMV status not recorded). Some clones in this sample may be carry-over from other donors' samples.

This clonotype was detected only a few times. V is TRBV7-2 and J is TRBJ2-1, with 9 bases identical to TRBD2. The germline V gene has CDR1 SGHTA and CDR2 FQGNSA. Losses at the gene ends were 3 bases for V and 6 bases for J; bases not matched to a gene: 12. The CDR3 sequence is 17 residues long. This chain's CDR3 is CASSFRGGGGAVNEQFF. As DNA, the CDR3 is TGTGCCAGCAGCTTCAGGGGGGGCGGGGGGGCCGTCAATGAGCAGTTCTTC. Supplemented by reference TRBV7-2 and TRBJ2-1, the full variable domain reads GAGVSQSPSNKVTEKGKDVELRCDPISGHTALYWYRQSLGQGLEFLIYFQGNSAPDKSGLPSDRFSAERTGGSVSTLTIQRTQQEDSAVYLCASSFRGGGGAVNEQFFGPGTRLTVL.

The genes are TRBV7-2 and TRBJ1-3; TRBD1 is a possible D gene (6 bases). Germline V gene data show CDR1 as SGHTA and CDR2 as FQGNSA. CDR3 length: 15 amino acids. V was cut by 6 bases and J by 0 bases, with 12 bases left in between. CDR3 bases: TGTGCCAGCAGGGATAGGGGGATCTCTGGAAACACCATATATTTT. It encodes CASRDRGISGNTIYF.

This clonotype was recorded many times. This sequence joins TRBV19 and TRBJ2-5; no clear D. The germline V gene encodes CDR1 LNHDA and CDR2 SQIVND (reference sequence). This CDR3 is 14 amino acids long. With 5 bases removed from V and 0 bases from J, the gap between germline ends came to 10 bases. The CDR3, as DNA: TGTGCCAGTAGTCCTCTTTGGTACCAAGAGACCCAGTACTTC. Amino acid sequence: CASSPLWYQETQYF.

The chain recombines TRBV11-1 with TRBJ1-1; D call uncertain. Germline V CDR1 and CDR2: SGHAT, FQDESV (reference sequence). The CDR3 has 13 amino acids. V lost 5 bases to trimming and J lost 1 base, with 8 bases between them. In nucleotides, the CDR3 is TGTGCCAGCAGCGTCCTGAGGAACACTGAAGCTTTCTTT. This codes for CASSVLRNTEAFF.

The V and J genes are TRBV20-1 and TRBJ2-1; D assignment may be TRBD1 or TRBD2 (5 bases each). CDR1 is DFQATT and CDR2 is SNEGSKA in the germline V gene (reference sequence). V gave up 6 bases and J gave up 8 bases, with 17 bases separating them. The CDR3 runs to 13 residues. This CDR3 is CSAPFRDRDEQFF. In DNA, the CDR3 is TGCAGTGCCCCGTTCAGGGACCGAGATGAGCAGTTCTTC.

This clonotype showed up just a few times. In DNA form, the CDR3 reads TGTGCCAGCAGTCCCCAGGGGGCCAAAAACATTCAGTACTTC. This gives the protein CASSPQGAKNIQYF. This sequence joins TRBV28 and TRBJ2-4, with D perhaps matching TRBD1 (6 bases). Trimming left V 5 bases short and J 1 base short, with 9 bases between. This CDR3 contains 14 residues. Germline loops: CDR1 MDHEN, CDR2 SYDVKM.

The rearrangement uses TRBV20-1 and TRBJ2-2, with D perhaps TRBD1 or TRBD2 (5 bases each). The germline V and J ends were trimmed by 6 bases and 5 bases, with 16 bases remaining between them. The CDR3 is made up of 14 amino acids. Germline V gene lookup returns CDR1 DFQATT and CDR2 SNEGSKA (reference sequence). The CDR3 nucleotides read TGCAGTGCGGGGACGGTCTCGGGGACCGGGGAGCTGTTTTTT. Translation gives CSAGTVSGTGELFF.

The chain is built from TRBV20-1 and TRBJ2-1; D could derive from TRBD1 or TRBD2 (5 bases each). This CDR3 spans 12 amino acids. Trimming pared 0 bases from V and 9 bases from J, leaving 9 bases between. Per the germline V gene, CDR1 is DFQATT and CDR2 is SNEGSKA (reference sequence). This chain's CDR3 is CSARDVGTEQFF. CDR3 nucleotide sequence: TGCAGTGCTAGAGATGTGGGGACTGAGCAGTTCTTC.

This clonotype has just a few counts. This chain joins TRBV29-1 and TRBJ2-6, with a tentative D call TRBD1 (6 bases). Germline V gene data show CDR1 as SQVTM and CDR2 as ANQGSEA. CDR3 size: 16 residues. V lost 5 bases and J 0 bases, leaving 14 bases between the germline ends. CDR3 in DNA: TGCAGCGTTCTACAGGGTTCCTCCTCTGGGGCCAACGTCCTGACTTTC. As protein: CSVLQGSSSGANVLTF.

This clonotype was recorded at least ten times. The chain employs TRBV6-5 and TRBJ1-2; D is ambiguous. CDR1 and CDR2 from the germline V gene are MNHEY and SVGAGI. There are 12 residues in the CDR3. The V and J ends lost 6 bases and 6 bases respectively, with 11 bases between them. Here the CDR3 DNA reads TGTGCCAGCAGAATGGAAGCGCATGGCTACACCTTC. Translation: CASRMEAHGYTF.

The sample holds a few counts of this clonotype. This chain uses TRBV6-2 or TRBV6-3 with TRBJ2-1, with 11 nucleotides matching TRBD1. This CDR3 is 17 amino acids long. Trimming cost V 2 bases and J 4 bases; bases outside gene matches: 7. CDR1 is MNHEY and CDR2 is SVGEGT in the germline V gene. The CDR3 protein is CASSYDGTGGWYNEQFF. The CDR3 region has the DNA TGTGCCAGCAGTTACGACGGGACAGGGGGTTGGTACAATGAGCAGTTCTTC.

In its sample, this clonotype was seen a few times. The chain couples TRBV4-2 to TRBJ2-6; 7 nucleotides line up with TRBD2. J lost 5 bases, V lost 0 bases, and 4 bases had no gene match. The CDR3 totals 16 residues. Germline-derived CDR1 and CDR2 are LGHNA and YNFKEQ. This CDR3 reads CASSQDGRVRANVLTF. Here the CDR3 DNA reads TGTGCCAGCAGCCAAGATGGGAGGGTCCGGGCCAACGTCCTGACTTTC.

Comment on this clonotype: This sequence may be a read error, since a much larger clone differs from it by one base. The gene calls are TRBV2 and TRBJ1-5, with 7 bases lining up with TRBD1. The germline CDR1 and CDR2 sequences are SNHLY and FYNNEI. The CDR3 contains 13 residues. The CDR3 DNA reads as TGTGCCAGCGGTGACAGGGACATTCAGCCCCAGCATTTT. Amino acid sequence: CASGDRDIQPQHF.

This clonotype has a count of ten or more. The chain couples TRBV6-1 to TRBJ1-5, with unresolved D. Germline V gene sequence: CDR1 MNHNS, CDR2 SASEGT. Trimming removed 0 bases from V and 7 bases from J, with 10 bases in between. This CDR3 comprises 14 residues. CDR3 sequence reads: CASSEAPTGQPQHF. The DNA of the CDR3 is TGTGCCAGCAGTGAAGCCCCAACGGGGCAGCCCCAGCATTTT.

This clonotype was observed at least ten times. V gene TRBV7-8 combines with J gene TRBJ1-1, with 7 nucleotides matching TRBD1. Germline CDR1 SGHVS, CDR2 FQNEAQ. With V trimmed by 4 bases and J by 5 bases, 4 bases remained unmatched. The length of the CDR3 is 13 residues. DNA for the CDR3: TGTGCCAGCAGCTCACAGGGGTTAACTGAAGCTTTCTTT. It is translated as CASSSQGLTEAFF. Variable domain in full (rest from reference TRBV7-8 and TRBJ1-1): GAGVSQSPRYKVAKRGQDVALRCDPISGHVSLFWYQQALGQGPEFLTYFQNEAQLDKSGLPSDRFFAERPEGSVSTLKIQRTQQEDSAVYLCASSSQGLTEAFFGQGTRLTVV.